One sample yielded the 6 T cell receptor beta chains listed below, sequenced in a study of shared clonotypes between healthy human individuals. The data were produced by immunoSEQ multiplex PCR, yet TCRdb's version contains in-frame clones alone and is incomplete. This table holds some 380,000 clones, about 97% found once. The sample was memory CD8+ T cells sorted from blood. The subset denotes: CD45RO+ cells pooled with CCR7-negative TemRA cells. Receptors originate from a man aged 25-45 years in good health.

This rearrangement joins TRBV19 to TRBJ2-2; D is unclear. Trimming pared 3 bases from V and 6 bases from J, leaving 5 bases between. Per germline, CDR1 LNHDA and CDR2 SQIVND (reference sequence). The CDR3 is 12 amino acids. The CDR3: CASSIFAGELFF. The CDR3 nucleotides read TGTGCCAGTAGTATTTTCGCCGGGGAGCTGTTTTTT.

The chain joins TRBV5-1 to TRBJ1-2; D is undetermined. The germline CDR1 and CDR2 sequences are SGHRS and YFSETQ. V was shortened by 0 bases and J by 1 base, with 10 bases between the two germline ends. The CDR3 contains 15 residues. The CDR3 DNA reads TGCGCCAGCAGCTTGGTCGTTGGTCTTAACTATGGCTACACCTTC. Translated: CASSLVVGLNYGYTF. Using reference TRBV5-1 and TRBJ1-2 for the parts outside the CDR3, the full variable domain is KAGVTQTPRYLIKTRGQQVTLSCSPISGHRSVSWYQQTPGQGLQFLFEYFSETQRNKGNFPGRFSGRQFSNSRSEMNVSTLELGDSALYLCASSLVVGLNYGYTFGSGTRLTVV.

The rearrangement links TRBV13 to TRBJ2-6; possible D gene TRBD2, 5 bases. The CDR3 has 15 amino acids. Trimming cost V 1 base and J 3 bases, with 7 bases left between them. The germline CDR1 and CDR2 sequences are PRHDT and FYEKMQ (reference sequence). The CDR3: CASSLAGNGANVLTF. Written as DNA, the CDR3 is TGTGCCAGCAGCTTAGCGGGAAATGGGGCCAACGTCCTGACTTTC.

The rearrangement joins TRBV7-9 to TRBJ2-3; 8 bases line up with TRBD2. The J segment lost 4 bases and the V segment lost 8 bases, leaving 8 bases of the junction unmatched. This CDR3 contains 14 residues. The germline V gene encodes CDR1 SEHNR and CDR2 FQNEAQ (reference sequence). In DNA form, the CDR3 reads TGTGCCAGCCTCCAGCGGGAGAGTTCAGATACGCAGTATTTT. This gives the protein CASLQRESSDTQYF.

The chain links TRBV6-1 to TRBJ1-5; no clear D. CDR1 and CDR2 from the germline V gene are MNHNS and SASEGT. The CDR3 has 15 amino acids. Trimming shortened V by 3 bases and J by 0 bases, and 9 bases separated the two germline ends. The CDR3 reads CASSDMGYSNQPQHF. The CDR3 nucleotides are TGTGCCAGCAGTGATATGGGATATAGCAATCAGCCCCAGCATTTT.

The DNA for the CDR3 is TGTGCCAGCAGCTTTATCATGAACATTCAGTACTTC. Protein product: CASSFIMNIQYF. V gene TRBV11-2 combines with J gene TRBJ2-4; the D is unclear. This CDR3 is built from 12 residues. V gave up 3 bases and J gave up 7 bases, with 7 bases separating them. The germline gives CDR1 SGHAT, CDR2 FQNNGV.